The 19 T cell receptor beta chains listed next were all sequenced from one sample in a study of beta chain features in type 1 diabetes. Reverse transcribing all isolated RNA meant expressed TCRB transcripts were sequenced. Assay used: immunoSEQ multiplex PCR; TCRdb lists only in-frame clones, some missing. Found here are around 310,000 clones, 9.5% to 12% of them singletons; the top ten hold over 0.015%. The specimen was naive CD4+ T cells from blood. The source of these receptors is a woman in her 30s in good health.

This clone was counted between two and nine times. The rearrangement joins TRBV28 to TRBJ2-1; TRBD2 is a possible D gene (7 bases). With 1 base removed from V and 4 bases from J, the gap between germline ends came to 11 bases. The CDR3 length is 15 residues. The germline V gene encodes CDR1 MDHEN and CDR2 SYDVKM. Here the CDR3 DNA reads TGTGCCAGCAGTTTATCGGCGGGGGCATACAATGAGCAGTTCTTC. Protein sequence: CASSLSAGAYNEQFF.

This clone appeared a few times. The chain carries TRBV19 and TRBJ2-3, with 11 bases lining up with TRBD2. Germline assignment: CDR1 LNHDA and CDR2 SQIVND (reference sequence). The CDR3 is 19 amino acids. Trimming took 3 bases from V and 6 from J; bases not matched to a gene: 17. This chain's CDR3 is CASSIYLSTSGTASDTQYF. The DNA for the CDR3 is TGTGCCAGTAGTATTTACTTGTCGACTAGCGGGACCGCCTCGGATACGCAGTATTTT.

This rearrangement joins TRBV7-2 to TRBJ2-7; the match to TRBD2 covers 11 bases. Germline V gene sequence: CDR1 SGHTA, CDR2 FQGNSA. The CDR3 sequence is 16 residues long. The V segment lost 1 base and the J segment 2 bases; nucleotides outside the gene matches: 4. CDR3 protein: CASSLVGLAEAYEQYF. In DNA, the CDR3 is TGTGCCAGCAGCTTAGTGGGACTAGCGGAGGCCTACGAGCAGTACTTC. The full variable domain, completed using reference TRBV7-2 and TRBJ2-7, is GAGVSQSPSNKVTEKGKDVELRCDPISGHTALYWYRQSLGQGLEFLIYFQGNSAPDKSGLPSDRFSAERTGGSVSTLTIQRTQQEDSAVYLCASSLVGLAEAYEQYFGPGTRLTVT.

The chain joins TRBV15 to TRBJ2-5; TRBD2 agrees at 10 bases. Germline values: CDR1 LNHNV, CDR2 YYDKDF (reference sequence). This CDR3 region has 15 residues. Germline trimming cut 4 bases from V and 2 bases from J; bases unmatched to any gene: 4. The CDR3 sequence is CATSKSTSGQETQYF. The CDR3 DNA sequence: TGTGCCACCAGCAAATCGACTAGCGGGCAAGAGACCCAGTACTTC.

This clone was seen a few times. The chain recombines TRBV27 with TRBJ1-5, with unresolved D. Germline V CDR1 and CDR2: MNHEY, SMNVEV (reference sequence). The CDR3 runs 13 residues. Trimming pared 5 bases from V and 9 bases from J, leaving 14 bases between. As DNA, the CDR3 is TGTGCCAGCAGTGAGAAGCGAGCTCGGCCCCAGCATTTT. As protein: CASSEKRARPQHF.

The rearrangement links TRBV29-1 to TRBJ2-5; the match to TRBD2 covers 8 bases. V dropped 4 bases and J dropped 2; count of bases not matched to a gene: 12. The CDR3 consists of 16 residues. Per the germline V gene, CDR1 is SQVTM and CDR2 is ANQGSEA. Written as DNA, the CDR3 is TGCAGCGTTGGCCCCATAGAGGCGGGAGGACAAGAGACCCAGTACTTC. It yields the protein CSVGPIEAGGQETQYF.

This clone was found a few times. This chain joins TRBV29-1 and TRBJ2-2, with 9 positions matching TRBD1. The CDR3 loop spans 13 amino acids. V shed 6 bases, J shed 5 bases, and the junction held 4 bases outside the gene matches. CDR1 and CDR2 from the germline V gene are SQVTM and ANQGSEA. The CDR3 DNA reads TGCAGCGTAAACAGGGGGCGAACCGGGGAGCTGTTTTTT. Its protein product is CSVNRGRTGELFF.

This chain links TRBV4-3 with TRBJ2-1; D ambiguous. V was trimmed by 1 base and J by 6 bases, leaving 10 bases between them. The CDR3 is made up of 14 amino acids. CDR1 is LGHNA, CDR2 YSLEER, per germline. CDR3 DNA: TGCGCCAGCAGCCAAGGCGGAACCCGCAATGAGCAGTTCTTC. This translates into CASSQGGTRNEQFF.

V and J are TRBV29-1 and TRBJ2-5; D not resolved. The V end was cut by 5 bases, the J end by 7 bases, with 8 bases between. CDR1 SQVTM and CDR2 ANQGSEA come from the germline V gene. This CDR3 is built from 10 residues. The CDR3 DNA reads as TGCAGCGTTACCATGCGGACCCAGTACTTC. Its translation: CSVTMRTQYF.

This clone occurred a few times. The chain employs TRBV30 and TRBJ2-7, with 8 bases fitting TRBD1. The CDR3 runs to 14 residues. J gave up 0 bases and V 8 bases, and 9 bases lay outside the gene matches. In germline, CDR1 is GTSNPN, CDR2 SVGIG (reference sequence). CDR3 bases: TGTGCCGGCTCCGGGACAGGCCTCTCCTACGAGCAGTACTTC. Translated: CAGSGTGLSYEQYF.

The chain employs TRBV11-2 and TRBJ2-5, with D possibly being TRBD2 (6 bases). CDR3 size: 15 residues. The V end was cut by 5 bases, the J end by 5 bases, with 18 bases between. CDR1 and CDR2 (germline): SGHAT, FQNNGV. The CDR3 reads CASSARLVSRETQYF. CDR3 bases: TGTGCCAGCAGCGCCCGACTAGTTAGTAGGGAGACCCAGTACTTC.

A few counts support this clone. The chain is built from TRBV6-1 and TRBJ2-2; 12 nucleotides line up with TRBD2. Looked up from germline, CDR1 is MNHNS and CDR2 is SASEGT. Trimming at V came to 10 bases and at J to 5 bases, leaving 5 bases not matched to a gene. The CDR3 has 14 amino acids. CDR3 protein: CATRLAGATGELFF. CDR3 coding DNA: TGTGCCACCCGACTAGCGGGAGCTACCGGGGAGCTGTTTTTT.

This clone showed up just a few times. The rearrangement uses TRBV6-5 and TRBJ2-7; tentatively, D is TRBD2 (6 bases). The CDR3 has 15 amino acids. Germline V lookup: CDR1 MNHEY, CDR2 SVGAGI. Deletions cut 5 bases from V and 1 base from J, with 15 bases between. CDR3 sequence reads: CASSPNLGRSYEQYF. The CDR3 coding sequence is TGTGCCAGCAGTCCCAATTTGGGGAGGTCCTACGAGCAGTACTTC.

This clone came up a few times. This chain connects TRBV30 to TRBJ1-1, with TRBD1 matching over 7 bases. This CDR3 comprises 13 residues. V trimming: 5 bases; J trimming: 1 base; junction bases outside the gene matches: 4. The V gene's germline CDR1 is GTSNPN and CDR2 SVGIG (reference sequence). The CDR3 bases are TGTGCCTGGGGGGGACAGACGAACACTGAAGCTTTCTTT. Amino acids: CAWGGQTNTEAFF.

V and J are TRBV18 and TRBJ2-7; 10 nucleotides line up with TRBD2. J gave up 5 bases and V 4 bases, and 5 bases lay outside the gene matches. The CDR3 is 14 residues long. Germline V gene lookup returns CDR1 KGHSH and CDR2 LQKENI. Written as DNA, the CDR3 is TGTGCCAGCTCACTCCAGCGGGAGGGAAACGAGCAGTACTTC. It translates to CASSLQREGNEQYF. Variable domain in full (rest from reference TRBV18 and TRBJ2-7): NAGVMQNPRHLVRRRGQEARLRCSPMKGHSHVYWYRQLPEEGLKFMVYLQKENIIDESGMPKERFSAEFPKEGPSILRIQQVVRGDSAAYFCASSLQREGNEQYFGPGTRLTVT.

This clone was found a few times. As DNA, the CDR3 is TGCGCCAGCAGCCACCGGCAGGGGGCATCCACCGGGGAGCTGTTTTTT. This codes for CASSHRQGASTGELFF. This chain uses TRBV5-1 with TRBJ2-2, with 8 nucleotides matching TRBD1. CDR1 SGHRS and CDR2 YFSETQ come from the germline V gene. CDR3 length: 16 amino acids. After removal of 4 bases from V and 4 bases from J, the junction contained 9 bases not matched to a gene.

This clone was detected ten times or more. The rearrangement uses TRBV14 and TRBJ2-2; D call uncertain. This CDR3 comprises 15 residues. V was trimmed by 1 base and J by 5 bases, leaving 11 bases between them. CDR1 is SGHDN, CDR2 FVKESK, per germline. The CDR3 is CASSQARPLTGELFF. The DNA of the CDR3 is TGTGCCAGCAGCCAAGCTAGGCCATTGACCGGGGAGCTGTTTTTT.

This clone was found a few times. The V gene is TRBV4-2, the J gene TRBJ2-7; TRBD1 matches 12 bases. Unmatched junction bases numbered 3, after V lost 4 bases and J lost 5 bases. Per germline, CDR1 LGHNA and CDR2 YNFKEQ. The CDR3 runs 14 residues. In DNA, the CDR3 is TGTGCCAGCAGCCGGGGACAGGGGGCAGACGAGCAGTACTTC. It specifies CASSRGQGADEQYF.

Worth noting for this clone: The same CDR3 arises from other DNA sequences in this sample as well. CDR3 in amino acids: CASSVGLAGGYEQYF. The CDR3 DNA reads as TGTGCCAGCAGCGTAGGTCTAGCGGGAGGCTACGAGCAGTACTTC. V is TRBV9 and J is TRBJ2-7; TRBD2 matches at 11 bases. V lost 0 bases to trimming and J lost 3 bases; unmatched junction nucleotides: 2. Germline values: CDR1 SGDLS, CDR2 YYNGEE. This CDR3 is built from 15 residues.